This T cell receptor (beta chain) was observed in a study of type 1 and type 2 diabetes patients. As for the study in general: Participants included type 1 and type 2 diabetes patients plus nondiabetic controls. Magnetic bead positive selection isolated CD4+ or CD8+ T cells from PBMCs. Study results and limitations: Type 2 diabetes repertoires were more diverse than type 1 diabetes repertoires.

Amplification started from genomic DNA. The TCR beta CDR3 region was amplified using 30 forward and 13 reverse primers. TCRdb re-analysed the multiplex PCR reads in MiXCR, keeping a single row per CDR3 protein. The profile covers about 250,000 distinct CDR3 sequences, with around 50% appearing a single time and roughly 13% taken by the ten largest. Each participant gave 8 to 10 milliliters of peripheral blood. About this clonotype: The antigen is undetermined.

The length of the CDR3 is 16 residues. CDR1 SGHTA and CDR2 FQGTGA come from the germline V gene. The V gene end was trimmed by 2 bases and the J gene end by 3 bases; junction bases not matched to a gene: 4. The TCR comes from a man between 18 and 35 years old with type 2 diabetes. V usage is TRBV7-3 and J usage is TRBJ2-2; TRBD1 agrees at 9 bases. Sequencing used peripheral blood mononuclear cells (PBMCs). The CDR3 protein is CASSLGTGGDTGELFF. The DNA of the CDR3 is TGTGCCAGCAGCTTAGGAACAGGGGGCGACACCGGGGAGCTGTTTTTT.